These T cell receptor beta chains were read from a single sample in a study of blood T cells in healthy people across ages. From the 5' RACE reads, TCRdb called clonotypes with MiXCR, one entry per CDR3 protein. The sample lists about a million distinct CDR3 sequences, about 48% occurring once. Sequenced material: blood. Source of these receptors: a young man in good health. The CDR3 runs from the conserved cysteine through the conserved F or W. A D gene is named only where the DNA matches it firmly. Size values are once, few and many counts, or a class for expanded clones, and some rows have none.

>NA|13|TRBV25-1|NA|TRBJ2-3
TGTACCAGCTCCCGCCCCCTGGCAGATACGCAGTATTTT
CTSSRPLADTQYF
>NA|15|TRBV7-2|TRBD2|TRBJ2-3
TGTGCCAGCAGTCTAGACAGCGGGGGTGGTAATACGCAGTATTTT
CASSLDSGGGNTQYF
>NA|15|TRBV4-2|NA|TRBJ2-3
TGTGCCAGCACCCCAGGGTTATCTAGCACAGATACGCAGTATTTT
CASTPGLSSTDTQYF
>few|13|TRBV27|NA|TRBJ1-2
TGTGCCAGCGGGCCCAGGTTTAACTATGGCTACACCTTC
CASGPRFNYGYTF
>NA|13|TRBV2|NA|TRBJ1-5
TGTGCCAGCAGTGTGCACGAGAATCAGCCCCAGCATTTT
CASSVHENQPQHF
>NA|10|TRBV21-1|NA|TRBJ2-4
TGTGCCAGCAGTACGGACATTCAGTACTTC
CASSTDIQYF
>NA|14|TRBV6-1|TRBD1|TRBJ2-7
TGTGCCAGCAGTGATGAAAGGGGGCTATACGAGCAGTACTTC
CASSDERGLYEQYF
>NA|15|TRBV9|NA|TRBJ2-1
TGTGCCAGCAGCGCGGCGGGACCGGGGTTAAATGAGCAGTTCTTC
CASSAAGPGLNEQFF
>few|15|TRBV6-6|NA|TRBJ2-7
TGTGCCAGCAGCTATCCGGGGGGCCGATCCTACGAGCAGTACTTC
CASSYPGGRSYEQYF
>NA|15|TRBV27|NA|TRBJ1-5
TGTGCCAGCAGGAATGGGGGGACGGGCAATCAGCCCCAGCATTTT
CASRNGGTGNQPQHF
>NA|14|TRBV11-1|NA|TRBJ1-4
TGTGCCAGCGCTGGAGGGCGAAGTGATGAAAAACTGTTTTTT
CASAGGRSDEKLFF
>few|14|TRBV3-1|TRBD1|TRBJ1-1
TGTGCCAGCAGCCCGGGACAGTGGTACGCTGAAGCTTTCTTT
CASSPGQWYAEAFF
>NA|13|TRBV29-1|TRBD1|TRBJ1-2
TGCAGCGTTGAAGGGGAGGACAGGGTTGGCTACACCTTC
CSVEGEDRVGYTF
>NA|15|TRBV6-6|NA|TRBJ2-7
TGTGCCAGCAGCCCGACAGGCGAAAAACTTTACGAGCAGTACTTC
CASSPTGEKLYEQYF
>NA|16|TRBV9|NA|TRBJ2-5
TGTGCCAGCCGCGTCTTCGGTCAGGGTGAACAAGAGACCCAGTACTTC
CASRVFGQGEQETQYF
>NA|17|TRBV27|TRBD1|TRBJ2-7
TGTGCCAGCAGTTCCCGGACAGGATATATTGCCTCCTACGAGCAGTACTTC
CASSSRTGYIASYEQYF
>NA|15|TRBV6-6|NA|TRBJ2-7
TGTGCCAGCGGAATCTCAGGGGAAATAGTCTACGAGCAGTACTTC
CASGISGEIVYEQYF
>NA|15|TRBV6-5|NA|TRBJ2-7
TGTGCCAGCAGTACAGGCGGGTCTGGGAGTCACGAGCAGTACTTC
CASSTGGSGSHEQYF
>few|17|TRBV12-5|NA|TRBJ2-5
TGTGCTAGTGGTCCCACTCCTTCGGACAATAAGGGTTATGAGCAGTACTTC
CASGPTPSDNKGYEQYF
>few|15|TRBV4-1|NA|TRBJ2-3
TGCGCCAGCAGCCAAGATAACCCCACCATAGATACGCAGTATTTT
CASSQDNPTIDTQYF
>NA|12|TRBV5-6|NA|TRBJ2-5
TGTGCCAGCACCGTTGCGTACAATGAGCAGTACTTC
CASTVAYNEQYF
>NA|17|TRBV20-1|TRBD2|TRBJ2-4
TGCAGTGCTAGAGATACCCGAATTAGCGGGGGCCACTACGGGCAGTACTTC
CSARDTRISGGHYGQYF